Sequencing of this T cell receptor beta chain was carried out in a study of T-cell memory formation after mild COVID-19. In the study overall: Largely, the TCR clusters proved donor specific. Points from the study as a whole: The appearance of some responding clones in pre-infection memory suggested that cross-reactive memory joined.

V dropped 4 bases and J dropped 4; count of bases not matched to a gene: 7. Germline V gives CDR1 LGHNA, CDR2 YNFKEQ. The CDR3 has 15 amino acids. This clonotype was recorded a few times. The antigen remains undetermined. MiXCR, run by TCRdb on the 5' RACE reads, gives a single entry per CDR3 protein. This table holds 410,000 or so distinct CDR3 sequences, about 22% found once. The specimen sequenced was PBMCs or a T cell subset sorted from them (not recorded which). The V and J genes are TRBV4-2 and TRBJ2-7, with TRBD2 identical over 10 bases. This receptor was obtained from an adult woman who had mild COVID-19 (a few samples of this study predate the infection). Cell type and time point are not known. CDR3 DNA: TGTGCCAGCAGCCTTCGGCTAGCGGGAGTTTACGAGCAGTACTTC. Its translation: CASSLRLAGVYEQYF.